This is a list of T cell receptor beta chains from one sample in a study of blood T cell repertoires in COVID-19. TCRdb's table, derived via immunoSEQ multiplex PCR, lists solely in-frame clones and lacks some. The repertoire includes some 300,000 clones, around nine tenths of them detected once, and about 4% sits in the top ten. The sample taken for sequencing was PBMCs or T cells enriched from blood (not recorded which). All receptors come from a woman in her twenties or thirties who had been exposed to COVID-19. The CDR3 runs from the conserved cysteine through the conserved F or W. D genes are given only for firm matches. The size field is filled for only some rows; it gives once, few, many or a size class.

J gene | D gene | V gene | clone size | CDR3 protein | CDR3 DNA
TRBJ1-6 | - | TRBV6-5 | - | CASSADGGESSPLHF | TGTGCCAGCAGCGCCGATGGGGGCGAATCTTCACCCCTCCACTTT
TRBJ2-7 | - | TRBV5-1 | - | CASSPGYEQYF | TGCGCCAGCAGCCCGGGCTACGAGCAGTACTTC
TRBJ2-2 | TRBD2 | TRBV19 | large | CASRYELAGDTGELFF | TGTGCCAGTCGTTACGAGCTAGCGGGGGACACCGGGGAGCTGTTTTTT
TRBJ1-2 | - | TRBV19 | - | CASSILVGYVGTF | TGTGCCAGTAGTATTCTGGTGGGCTATGTTGGGACCTTC
TRBJ1-1 | TRBD1 | TRBV10-2 | - | CASAGQPNTEAFF | TGCGCCAGTGCGGGACAGCCGAACACTGAAGCTTTCTTT
TRBJ2-7 | - | TRBV7-2 | - | CASSNAGFAEQYF | TGTGCCAGCAGCAACGCAGGGTTCGCCGAGCAGTACTTC
TRBJ1-5 | - | TRBV6-5 | - | CASSFRGGEVVF | TGTGCCAGCAGTTTCAGGGGTGGAGAAGTGGTTTTT
TRBJ1-1 | - | TRBV7-9 | - | CASSLDGRGSTEAFF | TGTGCCAGCAGCTTGGACGGCAGGGGATCCACTGAAGCTTTCTTT
TRBJ2-6 | TRBD2 | TRBV6-6 | - | CASSPPGRGRVTGANVLTF | TGTGCCAGCAGTCCCCCGGGGCGGGGGAGGGTGACTGGGGCCAACGTCCTGACTTTC
TRBJ2-5 | - | TRBV5-1 | - | CASSDRLATQYF | TGCGCCAGCAGCGACCGACTGGCGACCCAGTACTTC
TRBJ1-3 | - | TRBV4-3 | - | CASSQDQQDGNTIYF | TGCGCCAGCAGCCAAGATCAACAGGACGGAAACACCATATATTTT
TRBJ2-5 | - | TRBV6-2/TRBV6-3 | few | CASSYSRETQYF | TGTGCCAGCAGTTACTCCCGAGAGACCCAGTACTTC
TRBJ2-3 | - | TRBV19 | - | CASRASTADTQYF | TGTGCCAGTAGGGCTAGCACCGCAGATACGCAGTATTTT
TRBJ2-5 | - | TRBV9 | - | CASSVSSQGGRETQYF | TGTGCCAGCAGCGTATCGTCTCAGGGCGGCAGGGAGACCCAGTACTTC
TRBJ2-7 | - | TRBV5-1 | - | CASSLVSRGIYEQYF | TGCGCCAGCAGCTTGGTTTCTCGGGGGATATACGAGCAGTACTTC
TRBJ1-6 | - | TRBV10-3 | - | CAIRAEGSYNSPLHF | TGTGCCATAAGGGCCGAGGGCTCCTATAATTCACCCCTCCACTTT
TRBJ1-1 | TRBD1 | TRBV18 | - | CASSDRGMTEAFF | TGTGCCAGCTCAGACAGGGGAATGACTGAAGCTTTCTTT
TRBJ1-2 | - | TRBV5-3 | - | CARTAARVFYGYTF | TGTGCCAGAACGGCGGCCAGGGTGTTCTATGGCTACACCTTC
TRBJ2-1 | - | TRBV9 | - | CASSVGRANEQFF | TGTGCCAGCAGCGTAGGCAGGGCCAATGAGCAGTTCTTC
TRBJ2-1 | TRBD2 | TRBV5-4 | - | CASSLLAGGENEQFF | TGTGCCAGCAGCTTACTAGCGGGGGGGGAAAATGAGCAGTTCTTC
TRBJ1-2 | - | TRBV19 | - | CASSIDPAPRGYGYTF | TGTGCCAGTAGTATAGATCCGGCTCCCCGGGGCTATGGCTACACCTTC
TRBJ1-5 | - | TRBV19 | once | CASSRSRQPQHF | TGTGCCAGTAGTAGGAGTCGGCAGCCCCAGCATTTT
TRBJ2-1 | - | TRBV4-1 | - | CASSQDQWTGTNNEQFF | TGCGCCAGCAGCCAAGATCAATGGACTGGAACAAACAATGAGCAGTTCTTC
TRBJ1-4 | - | TRBV5-4 | - | CASSSRGGSNEKLFF | TGTGCCAGCAGCTCCCGGGGAGGGAGTAATGAAAAACTGTTTTTT
TRBJ2-5 | TRBD2 | TRBV6-6 | - | CASSSPRGNRETQYF | TGTGCCAGCAGTTCCCCGCGGGGGAACCGGGAGACCCAGTACTTC
TRBJ2-7 | - | TRBV7-8 | few | CASSFGVEGNYEQYF | TGTGCCAGCAGCTTCGGGGTCGAAGGAAACTACGAGCAGTACTTC
TRBJ1-2 | - | TRBV7-9 | - | CAEESYGYTF | TGTGCAGAGGAGAGTTATGGCTACACCTTC
TRBJ2-5 | TRBD1 | TRBV4-2 | - | CASSQVPGQGALFSQETQYF | TGTGCCAGCAGCCAAGTTCCGGGACAGGGGGCTCTTTTTAGCCAAGAGACCCAGTACTTC
TRBJ2-7 | TRBD1 | TRBV7-9 | - | CASSLNPGQGLYEQYF | TGTGCCAGCAGCCTTAACCCGGGACAGGGACTCTACGAGCAGTACTTC
TRBJ2-1 | - | TRBV5-1 | - | CASSLGVDNEQFF | TGCGCCAGCAGCCTCGGGGTGGACAATGAGCAGTTCTTC
TRBJ1-5 | - | TRBV19 | - | CASSIGQYSNQPQHF | TGTGCCAGTAGTATTGGACAGTATAGCAATCAGCCCCAGCATTTT
TRBJ1-2 | - | TRBV27 | - | CASSFRIQGGYTF | TGTGCCAGCAGTTTCCGGATCCAGGGAGGCTACACCTTC
TRBJ1-2 | - | TRBV19 | once | CASSLDAETHTYGYTF | TGTGCCAGTAGTCTGGATGCGGAAACCCACACCTATGGCTACACCTTC
TRBJ1-2 | - | TRBV30 | few | CAWIVGDYGYTF | TGTGCCTGGATAGTCGGAGACTATGGCTACACCTTC
TRBJ1-2 | - | TRBV24-1 | once | CATSVDSNYGYTF | TGTGCCACCAGTGTCGACAGTAACTATGGCTACACCTTC
TRBJ2-5 | - | TRBV9 | - | CASSVAPMRETQYF | TGTGCCAGCAGCGTAGCCCCCATGAGGGAGACCCAGTACTTC
TRBJ2-1 | - | TRBV7-2 | - | CASSLSGDFYNEQFF | TGTGCCAGCAGCTTATCGGGTGACTTCTACAATGAGCAGTTCTTC
TRBJ2-5 | TRBD1 | TRBV4-3 | - | CASSQVPLDRGQETQYF | TGCGCCAGCAGCCAAGTTCCGCTGGACAGGGGGCAGGAGACCCAGTACTTC
TRBJ2-2 | - | TRBV27 | - | CASSLSPRTTNTGELFF | TGTGCCAGCAGTTTATCCCCCCGGACAACGAACACCGGGGAGCTGTTTTTT
TRBJ2-3 | - | TRBV9 | - | CASSVIGGTDTQYF | TGTGCCAGCAGCGTAATAGGGGGAACAGATACGCAGTATTTT
TRBJ1-2 | - | TRBV27 | - | CASSFLEGGGYTF | TGTGCCAGCAGTTTCTTGGAGGGCGGCGGCTACACCTTC
TRBJ2-7 | TRBD1 | TRBV24-1 | - | CATSDLGQGESYEQYF | TGTGCCACCAGTGACCTAGGACAGGGAGAATCCTACGAGCAGTACTTC
TRBJ2-7 | TRBD1 | TRBV12-5 | - | CASGLAPDRVVYEQYF | TGTGCTAGTGGTTTGGCACCGGACAGGGTAGTCTACGAGCAGTACTTC
TRBJ1-2 | TRBD1 | TRBV7-9 | - | CASSSDRDYGYTF | TGTGCCAGCAGCTCGGACAGGGACTATGGCTACACCTTC
TRBJ1-3 | - | TRBV7-3 | - | CASSLGTPGNTIYF | TGTGCCAGCAGCTTAGGGACACCCGGAAACACCATATATTTT
TRBJ1-1 | - | TRBV11-3 | - | CASSLDRNTEAFF | TGTGCCAGCAGCTTGGACAGGAACACTGAAGCTTTCTTT
TRBJ1-4 | TRBD1 | TRBV11-2 | - | CASSPAGRGKPKNEKLFF | TGTGCCAGCAGCCCAGCTGGCAGGGGGAAGCCAAAAAATGAAAAACTGTTTTTT
TRBJ2-5 | - | TRBV11-2 | - | CASSLDPEVRETQYF | TGTGCCAGCAGCTTAGACCCCGAGGTGAGGGAGACCCAGTACTTC
TRBJ1-2 | - | TRBV7-9 | - | CASSFPLPPYGYTF | TGTGCCAGCAGCTTTCCACTTCCCCCCTATGGCTACACCTTC
TRBJ1-1 | - | TRBV12-3/TRBV12-4 | - | CASSLVGGTEAFF | TGTGCCAGCAGTTTAGTCGGGGGGACTGAAGCTTTCTTT
TRBJ2-6 | TRBD1 | TRBV9 | few | CARGRQGSSGANVLTF | TGTGCCAGGGGGAGACAGGGGTCCTCTGGGGCCAACGTCCTGACTTTC
TRBJ1-1 | - | TRBV9 | - | CASSVQGMNTEAFF | TGTGCCAGCAGCGTCCAGGGTATGAACACTGAAGCTTTCTTT
TRBJ1-1 | TRBD1 | TRBV3-1/TRBV3-2 | once | CASSHATGTSALNTEAFF | TGTGCCAGCAGCCACGCGACAGGGACTTCCGCCTTGAACACTGAAGCTTTCTTT
TRBJ2-5 | - | TRBV5-8 | - | CASSRDGETVNF | TGTGCCAGCAGCCGCGATGGAGAGACAGTAAACTTC
TRBJ1-3 | TRBD1 | TRBV4-3 | - | CASSQGTGVSGNTIYF | TGCGCCAGCAGCCAGGGGACAGGCGTCTCTGGAAACACCATATATTTT
TRBJ1-2 | - | TRBV3-1/TRBV3-2 | - | CASSPREGSSNHGYTF | TGTGCCAGCAGCCCCCGTGAGGGCTCGTCGAATCATGGCTACACCTTC
TRBJ2-3 | - | TRBV5-1 | - | CASSSQGDTDTQYF | TGCGCCAGCAGCTCACAGGGAGACACAGATACGCAGTATTTT